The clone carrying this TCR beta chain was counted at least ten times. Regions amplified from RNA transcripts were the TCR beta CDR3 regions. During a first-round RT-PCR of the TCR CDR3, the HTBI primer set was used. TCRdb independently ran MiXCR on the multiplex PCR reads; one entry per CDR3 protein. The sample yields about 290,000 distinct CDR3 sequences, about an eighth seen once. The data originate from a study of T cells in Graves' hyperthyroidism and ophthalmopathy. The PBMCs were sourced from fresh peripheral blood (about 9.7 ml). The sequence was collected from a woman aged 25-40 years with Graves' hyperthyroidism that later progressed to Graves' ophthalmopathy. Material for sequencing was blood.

Written as DNA, the CDR3 is TGCAGTGCTAGAGGTGGTGTGTCTCTGAGGGATACGCAGTATTTT. This gives the protein CSARGGVSLRDTQYF. The gene calls are TRBV20-1 and TRBJ2-3; no reliable D call. Germline loops: CDR1 DFQATT, CDR2 SNEGSKA (reference sequence). This CDR3 is built from 15 residues. V lost 1 base, J lost 6 bases, and 17 bases lay in between.